This T cell receptor beta chain stems from a study of blood T cell repertoires in COVID-19. Study overall: Sites in the United States, Italy and Spain provided acute and convalescent COVID-19 samples. T cells, B-cell-depleted T cells, or PBMCs supplied cDNA or gDNA.

In the authors' workflow: Amplification of reference gene primers provided the estimated nucleated cell counts. Sequencing was performed with immunoSEQ multiplex PCR; in TCRdb, only in-frame clones are kept and a portion is missing. V, J and clone size derive from that table, while D and trimming were established from the DNA sequence. The table shows about 220,000 clones, with 80% to 85% occurring only once. Germline V gene lookup returns CDR1 LGHDT and CDR2 YNNKEL (reference sequence). Trimming shortened V by 0 bases and J by 7 bases, and 18 bases separated the two germline ends. The CDR3 totals 16 residues.

Sequencing was carried out using peripheral blood. The chain joins TRBV3-1 (or the pseudogene TRBV3-2) to TRBJ1-2; D is unclear. This TCR was recovered from a woman in her fifties or sixties with acute or convalescent COVID-19. The CDR3 spells CASSQDGLTGSGGYTF. CDR3 DNA sequence: TGTGCCAGCAGCCAAGATGGTCTTACGGGTAGTGGTGGCTACACCTTC.